This T cell receptor (beta chain) was retrieved from a study of OX40 agonist ivuxolimab in advanced cancers. The assay was immunoSEQ multiplex PCR, and TCRdb's table has in-frame clones only and misses some. The table lists 84,000 or so clones, about 88% of them singletons. The specimen was CD4+ or CD8+ T cells sorted from blood, collected in a trial of the OX40 agonist ivuxolimab. The receptor comes from an adult with an advanced solid tumor such as melanoma, head and neck, liver or kidney cancer.

The CDR3 spells CASRSPRECLPPLHF. In DNA, the CDR3 is TGCGCCAGCAGATCCCCCCGGGAGTGCCTCCCACCCCTCCACTTT. This rearrangement joins TRBV23-1 to TRBJ1-6; D is unresolved. TRBV23-1 has ORF status, its function being uncertain. The CDR3 spans 15 residues. Trimming removed 6 bases at V and 11 bases at J, with 20 bases between.